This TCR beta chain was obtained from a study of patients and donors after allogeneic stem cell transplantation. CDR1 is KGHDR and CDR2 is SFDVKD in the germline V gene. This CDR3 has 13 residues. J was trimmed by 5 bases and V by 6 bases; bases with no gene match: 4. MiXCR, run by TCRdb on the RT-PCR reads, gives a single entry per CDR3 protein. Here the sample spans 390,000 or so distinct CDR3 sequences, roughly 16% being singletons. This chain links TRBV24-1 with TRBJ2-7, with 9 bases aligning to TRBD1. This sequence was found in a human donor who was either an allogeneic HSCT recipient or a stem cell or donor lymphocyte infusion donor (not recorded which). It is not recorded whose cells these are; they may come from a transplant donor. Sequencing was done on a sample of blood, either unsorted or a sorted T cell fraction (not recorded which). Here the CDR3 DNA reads TGTGCCACCAGTCGCGGGACAGGGAACGAGCAGTACTTC. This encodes CATSRGTGNEQYF.